This passage covers 31 T cell receptor beta chains from one sample sequenced in a study of HIV-infected patients and healthy controls. Antiretroviral therapy had run roughly three months, about 14 weeks, before follow-up blood collection. All unsorted peripheral T cells were captured because whole blood was used without fractionation. Alpha and beta constant-region primers primed reverse transcription of approximately 500 ng RNA. Using multiplexing indices, alpha and beta chain libraries were generated apart by chain-specific third strand synthesis. MiXCR, run by TCRdb on the 5' RACE reads, gives a single entry per CDR3 protein. The data show about 7,900 distinct CDR3 sequences, almost 8.5% seen once. The material sequenced was blood, taken during antiretroviral therapy. These receptor sequences come from an adult with HIV infection.

This clonotype is judged medium-sized. The CDR3 sequence is CASSLQGGTYTEAFF. Written as DNA, the CDR3 is TGCGCCAGCAGCTTGCAGGGGGGGACATACACTGAAGCTTTCTTT. The V call is TRBV5-1, the J call TRBJ1-1, with TRBD1 matching 7 bases. Trimming took 1 base from V and 3 from J; bases not matched to a gene: 6. Germline CDR1 and CDR2: SGHRS and YFSETQ. The CDR3 spans 15 residues.

This clonotype was found many times. The V call is TRBV19, the J call TRBJ1-2; D remains ambiguous. The ends were cut back, 6 bases at V and 3 bases at J, with 11 bases in the middle. The length of the CDR3 is 13 residues. From germline, CDR1 is LNHDA and CDR2 SQIVND (reference sequence). This chain's CDR3 is CASRIKGYYGYTF. The CDR3 DNA is TGTGCCAGTAGGATTAAGGGTTACTATGGCTACACCTTC.

This clonotype occurred many times. The chain combines TRBV30 with TRBJ2-3; the match to TRBD1 covers 7 bases. Germline-derived CDR1 and CDR2 are GTSNPN and SVGIG (reference sequence). V shed 5 bases and J 2 bases; nucleotides not matched to a gene: 13. The CDR3 totals 16 residues. This CDR3 reads CAWAPRDRFLTDTQYF. Written as DNA, the CDR3 is TGTGCCTGGGCTCCCCGGGACAGATTTCTCACAGATACGCAGTATTTT. Together with reference TRBV30 and TRBJ2-3, the CDR3 gives the full variable domain: SQTIHQWPATLVQPVGSPLSLECTVEGTSNPNLYWYRQAAGRGLQLLFYSVGIGQISSEVPQNLSASRPQDRQFILSSKKLLLSDSGFYLCAWAPRDRFLTDTQYFGPGTRLTVL.

J is TRBJ1-6 and V is TRBV7-2; maybe TRBD1 (6 bases). Per germline, CDR1 SGHTA and CDR2 FQGNSA. The CDR3 contains 14 residues. The germline V and J ends were trimmed by 5 bases and 7 bases, with 12 bases remaining between them. The DNA for the CDR3 is TGTGCCAGCAGCCTCTGGACAGTGAATTCACCCCTCCACTTT. Encoded protein: CASSLWTVNSPLHF.

This clonotype was found many times. V usage is TRBV3-1 and J usage is TRBJ1-6, with 7 positions matching TRBD1. In germline, CDR1 is LGHDT, CDR2 YNNKEL (reference sequence). This CDR3 has 15 amino acids. The J segment lost 9 bases and the V segment lost 5 bases, leaving 10 bases of the junction unmatched. CDR3 sequence: CASSGTGVHASPLHF. CDR3 bases: TGTGCCAGCAGCGGAACAGGGGTCCATGCTTCACCCCTCCACTTT.

This clonotype was observed a few times. The chain carries TRBV12-3 or TRBV12-4 and TRBJ2-3; no clear D. V dropped 6 bases and J dropped 6 bases, with 10 bases sitting between them. The CDR3 runs 12 residues. Here the CDR3 DNA reads TGTGCCAGCAGCCCCATCGAGGATACGCAGTATTTT. This gives the protein CASSPIEDTQYF.

This clonotype counts as medium-sized. This rearrangement joins TRBV20-1 to TRBJ2-5, with TRBD2 identical over 10 bases. The CDR3 spans 16 residues. V gave up 0 bases and J gave up 0 bases; unmatched junction bases: 4. Germline V gene lookup returns CDR1 DFQATT and CDR2 SNEGSKA (reference sequence). DNA for the CDR3: TGCAGTGCTAGAGATATCCTAGCGGGGGACCAAGAGACCCAGTACTTC. It specifies CSARDILAGDQETQYF.

This sequence joins TRBV6-6 and TRBJ2-1; D ambiguous. V was pared by 10 bases and J by 6 bases, with 7 bases between. Per germline, CDR1 MNHNY and CDR2 SVGAGI (reference sequence). CDR3 length: 10 amino acids. The CDR3 DNA follows: TGTGCCACCGCGGTCAATGAGCAGTTCTTC. Protein: CATAVNEQFF.

In its sample, this clonotype was seen once. The chain has TRBV5-6 and TRBJ2-1, with TRBD2 matching 10 bases. The germline V gene encodes CDR1 SGHDT and CDR2 YYEEEE. This CDR3 has 15 residues. J was trimmed by 5 bases and V by 1 base; bases with no gene match: 3. The CDR3 is CASSLTSGVNNEQFF. As DNA, the CDR3 is TGTGCCAGCAGCTTGACTAGCGGGGTAAACAATGAGCAGTTCTTC.

This clonotype came up many times. V is TRBV10-3 and J is TRBJ1-1, with TRBD1 matching 9 bases. In germline, CDR1 is ENHRY, CDR2 SYGVKD. V trimming: 6 bases; J trimming: 2 bases; junction bases outside the gene matches: 1. CDR3 length: 13 amino acids. This CDR3 reads CAIRTGGNTEAFF. In DNA, the CDR3 is TGTGCCATCAGGACAGGGGGAAACACTGAAGCTTTCTTT.

Judged by abundance, this clonotype is medium-sized. This rearrangement joins TRBV28 to TRBJ2-7; 11 nucleotides line up with TRBD1. Germline CDR1 is MDHEN and CDR2 is SYDVKM. The CDR3 is 14 residues long. After removal of 10 bases from V and 6 bases from J, the junction contained 11 bases not matched to a gene. The CDR3 is CATQGTGGSAEQYF. The CDR3 coding sequence is TGTGCCACCCAGGGGACAGGGGGATCGGCCGAGCAGTACTTC.

The sample holds a few counts of this clonotype. V and J are TRBV12-3 or TRBV12-4 and TRBJ2-2, with TRBD1 as a possible D gene (7 bases). The CDR3 is 15 residues long. Trimming shortened V by 6 bases and J by 2 bases, and 13 bases separated the two germline ends. CDR3 loop: CASRGGTVNTGELFF. For the CDR3, the DNA is TGTGCCAGCAGAGGGGGGACAGTAAACACCGGGGAGCTGTTTTTT.

This clonotype was counted at least ten times. This rearrangement joins TRBV19 to TRBJ2-3; 13 nucleotides align to TRBD2. CDR1 is LNHDA and CDR2 is SQIVND in the germline V gene (reference sequence). The CDR3 consists of 16 residues. V shed 6 bases, J shed 4 bases, and the junction held 7 bases outside the gene matches. Here the CDR3 reads CASSTLAGGLSDTQYF. CDR3 coding DNA: TGTGCCAGTAGCACACTAGCGGGGGGGCTGTCAGATACGCAGTATTTT.

This clonotype was seen a handful of times. The chain is built from TRBV27 and TRBJ2-2; 8 positions agree with TRBD2. CDR3 length: 15 amino acids. In germline, CDR1 is MNHEY, CDR2 SMNVEV (reference sequence). The trim removed 4 bases at V and 6 bases at J, leaving 7 bases unmatched. This CDR3 is CASSSTAGVPGELFF. The CDR3 DNA sequence: TGTGCCAGCAGTTCCACAGCGGGAGTCCCCGGGGAGCTGTTTTTT.

This clonotype was counted only a few times. This rearrangement joins TRBV6-2 or TRBV6-3 to TRBJ1-1, with 8 bases that match TRBD1. This CDR3 is 17 amino acids long. The germline V gene encodes CDR1 MNHEY and CDR2 SVGEGT. V lost 2 bases, J lost 3 bases, and 11 bases stayed unmatched. The CDR3, as DNA: TGTGCCAGCAGTTACCGGCAGGGGGCTCAAGCGGACACTGAAGCTTTCTTT. The encoded protein is CASSYRQGAQADTEAFF.

This clonotype was picked up a small number of times. The chain links TRBV10-2 to TRBJ1-1; D uncertain. Trimming cost V 5 bases and J 5 bases, with 9 bases left between them. Germline V lookup: CDR1 WSHSY, CDR2 SAAADI. This CDR3 is 12 amino acids long. The CDR3 DNA reads TGCGCCAGCAGTACCGGAGGGACTGAAGCTTTCTTT. Translating it yields CASSTGGTEAFF.

Ten or more counts support this clonotype. This chain connects TRBV18 to TRBJ2-1; 8 nucleotides line up with TRBD2. This CDR3 contains 15 residues. J gave up 9 bases and V 2 bases, and 9 bases lay outside the gene matches. CDR1 is KGHSH, CDR2 LQKENI, per germline. This CDR3 is CASSPSKREFLEQFF. The CDR3 DNA is TGTGCCAGCTCACCATCTAAGCGGGAGTTCCTTGAGCAGTTCTTC. The complete variable domain, with remaining parts taken from reference TRBV18 and TRBJ2-1, reads NAGVMQNPRHLVRRRGQEARLRCSPMKGHSHVYWYRQLPEEGLKFMVYLQKENIIDESGMPKERFSAEFPKEGPSILRIQQVVRGDSAAYFCASSPSKREFLEQFFGPGTRLTVL.

This clonotype was counted many times. The rearrangement joins TRBV14 to TRBJ2-1; D gene unclear. Germline loops: CDR1 SGHDN, CDR2 FVKESK. This CDR3 has 14 amino acids. V lost 2 bases and J lost 6, with 11 bases in between. The CDR3, as DNA: TGTGCCAGCAGCCAAAGGGTTTTCACCAATGAGCAGTTCTTC. Its translation is CASSQRVFTNEQFF.

At least ten counts were recorded for this clonotype. The CDR3 protein is CASSPYRDVPYEQYF. For the CDR3, the DNA is TGTGCCAGCAGCCCATACCGGGACGTCCCCTACGAGCAGTACTTC. The chain joins TRBV7-8 to TRBJ2-7; D may match TRBD1 or TRBD2 (5 bases each). This CDR3 comprises 15 residues. The V and J ends lost 5 bases and 2 bases respectively, with 16 bases between them. Per the germline V gene, CDR1 is SGHVS and CDR2 is FQNEAQ.

This clonotype was observed at least ten times. J is TRBJ2-1 and V is TRBV4-2, with 12 bases fitting TRBD2. The CDR3 loop spans 16 amino acids. CDR1 is LGHNA and CDR2 is YNFKEQ in the germline V gene. The V segment lost 1 base and the J segment 7 bases; nucleotides outside the gene matches: 5. CDR3 residues: CASSQVASGGGNEQFF. In DNA form, the CDR3 reads TGTGCCAGCAGCCAAGTCGCTAGCGGGGGGGGAAATGAGCAGTTCTTC.

This clonotype was seen only a few times. The chain is built from TRBV27 and TRBJ2-6, with TRBD2 as a possible D gene (6 bases). The CDR3 consists of 15 residues. V was clipped by 5 bases and J by 2 bases, with 10 bases between them. Germline CDR1 reads MNHEY; CDR2 reads SMNVEV (reference sequence). The chain's CDR3 is CASSPWGAGANVLTF. CDR3 in DNA: TGTGCCAGCAGTCCCTGGGGGGCTGGGGCCAACGTCCTGACTTTC.

This clonotype was picked up a small number of times. V is TRBV21-1 and J is TRBJ1-2; TRBD1, the table's D call, lacks a check against the DNA. TRBV21-1 is deemed a pseudogene. The CDR3 is 14 residues long. DNA for the CDR3: TGTGCCAGCAGCAATAGGGACAGAGGCTATGGCTACACCTTC. This sequence encodes CASSNRDRGYGYTF.

This clonotype is judged medium-sized. The V gene is TRBV6-2 or TRBV6-3, the J gene TRBJ2-3; D is undetermined. CDR1 and CDR2 from the germline V gene are MNHEY and SVGEGT. The CDR3 is 12 amino acids. Trimming took 4 bases from V and 2 from J, leaving 4 bases between them. The CDR3: CASSSPTDTQYF. CDR3 nucleotides: TGTGCCAGCAGTTCTCCCACAGATACGCAGTATTTT.

This clonotype was counted at least ten times. This chain uses TRBV11-2 with TRBJ2-3; D is unresolved. The germline V gene encodes CDR1 SGHAT and CDR2 FQNNGV. The CDR3 is made up of 14 amino acids. Trimming cost V 2 bases and J 2 bases, with 8 bases left between them. This chain's CDR3 is CASSLRDPTDTQYF. The CDR3 DNA is TGTGCCAGCAGCTTACGCGACCCCACAGATACGCAGTATTTT.

Relative to its sample, this clonotype is medium-sized (0.01 to 0.1%). The V gene is TRBV6-1, the J gene TRBJ2-7, with 15 bases lining up with TRBD2. This CDR3 is 14 amino acids long. Germline V lookup: CDR1 MNHNS, CDR2 SASEGT. The V gene end was trimmed by 6 bases and the J gene end by 7 bases; junction bases not matched to a gene: 4. The CDR3 coding sequence is TGTGCCAGCAGAGGACTAGCGGGGGGGAATGAGCAGTACTTC. Its protein product is CASRGLAGGNEQYF.

In this sample, this clonotype is large. The chain joins TRBV7-2 to TRBJ2-7; 7 positions match TRBD2. The CDR3 contains 14 residues. Germline V gene lookup returns CDR1 SGHTA and CDR2 FQGNSA. V lost 0 bases and J lost 5; bases outside the gene matches: 4. The CDR3 is CASSLAAGANEQYF. DNA of the CDR3: TGTGCCAGCAGCTTAGCCGCGGGAGCCAACGAGCAGTACTTC.

The rearrangement joins TRBV15 to TRBJ2-2; the D gene could be TRBD1 or TRBD2 (5 bases each). The V gene lost 2 bases and the J gene lost 0 bases, with 16 bases spanning the gap. The CDR3 is 18 amino acids. Germline CDR1 LNHNV, CDR2 YYDKDF (reference sequence). CDR3 protein: CATSRPLGVAPNTGELFF. The CDR3 DNA reads TGTGCCACCAGCAGACCCCTGGGGGTAGCTCCGAACACCGGGGAGCTGTTTTTT.

This chain connects TRBV6-6 to TRBJ2-5; 8 bases match TRBD2. From germline, CDR1 is MNHNY and CDR2 SVGAGI (reference sequence). With V trimmed by 11 bases and J by 10 bases, 18 bases remained unmatched. CDR3 length equals 14 residues. The CDR3 coding sequence is TGTGCCGGAAGTTACGGCCTAGCGGGTTATGTCCAGTACTTC. Translating gives CAGSYGLAGYVQYF.

This clonotype was seen at least ten times. The rearrangement links TRBV19 to TRBJ1-5; TRBD1 matches 7 bases. The CDR3 has 13 residues. Germline V gene lookup returns CDR1 LNHDA and CDR2 SQIVND (reference sequence). The trim removed 3 bases at V and 6 bases at J, leaving 2 bases unmatched. The CDR3 DNA follows: TGTGCCAGTAGTATCCCAGGGGGTCAGCCCCAGCATTTT. Amino acid sequence: CASSIPGGQPQHF.

This clonotype appeared a few times. V is TRBV7-2 and J is TRBJ2-3; weak D call: TRBD1 (6 bases). V was shortened by 3 bases and J by 2 bases, with 9 bases between the two germline ends. The germline CDR1 and CDR2 sequences are SGHTA and FQGNSA. CDR3 length: 14 residues. CDR3 loop: CASSFGQTTDTQYF. The CDR3 DNA reads TGTGCCAGCAGCTTTGGACAGACCACAGATACGCAGTATTTT.

This clonotype was detected ten times or more. The chain carries TRBV15 and TRBJ2-7; 7 positions agree with TRBD1. Germline loops: CDR1 LNHNV, CDR2 YYDKDF (reference sequence). The CDR3 runs 14 residues. With V trimmed by 1 base and J by 7 bases, 7 bases remained unmatched. DNA for the CDR3: TGTGCCACCAGCAGAGGGCAGGGGGATAGGGAGCAGTACTTC. This encodes CATSRGQGDREQYF.